Described below is a single T cell receptor (beta chain) sequence and its context. Antigen specificity is unknown. Arm-PCR with iRepertoire HTBI primers amplified the CDR3 regions for these TCR beta libraries. TCRdb passed the multiplex PCR reads through MiXCR, listing each CDR3 protein once. Of about 620,000 distinct CDR3 sequences listed, approximately 15% are singletons. This specimen belongs to a study of regulatory T cells in long-lasting Graves disease. Study-wide findings and caveats: Patients with persistent disease showed a bias toward TRBV28, TRBJ1-2 and TRBJ2-5. Clonotypes that were public and shared totalled a few thousand in persistent patients versus 750 to 1,000 in new patients.

Germline assignment: CDR1 SGDLS and CDR2 YYNGEE. J was trimmed by 4 bases and V by 0 bases; bases with no gene match: 5. There are 15 residues in the CDR3. Sample time point: newly diagnosed GD, antithyroid drugs for less than 3 months. The TCR library was made from RNA that had been extracted from PBMCs in TRIzol. This same sample was also part of a study on T cells in Graves' hyperthyroidism and ophthalmopathy.

The chain couples TRBV9 to TRBJ2-7; 9 nucleotides agree with TRBD1. The TCR sequence derives from a woman aged 25-40 years with Graves disease. This specimen consisted of peripheral blood mononuclear cells (PBMCs), obtained at new diagnosis, from a patient treated with antithyroid drugs. The CDR3 spells CASSVGGTGIYEQYF. CDR3 bases: TGTGCCAGCAGCGTAGGTGGGACAGGGATTTACGAGCAGTACTTC.